This T cell receptor (beta chain) was found in a study of graft-versus-host responses after intestinal transplantation. Across the study: All recipients got anti-thymocyte globulin induction, then tacrolimus and steroids for about 3 years. Study-level results: Peak levels of circulating GvH clones tracked with early post-transplant HvG declines. High graft-versus-host to host-versus-graft clonal ratios were found in allografts of patients who had graft-donor T cell macrochimerism. GvH clones appeared in recipient marrow, some first in ileum or blood.

Germline CDR1 reads MGHRA; CDR2 reads YSYEKL. Trimming took off 7 bases at V and 2 bases at J, with 19 bases between the two ends. The CDR3 runs to 16 residues. As regards this clone: The antigen is not known.

TCRdb keeps only in-frame clones here, not all; method: immunoSEQ multiplex PCR. The sample lists tens of thousands of clones, over 80% seen once, with roughly 5.5% in the top ten. This chain uses TRBV4-1 with TRBJ2-3; D might be TRBD2 (5 bases). Sample: unstimulated CD8+ T cells sorted from spleen or lymph node cells, taken before intestinal transplant. The TCR comes from a human donor who received an intestinal transplant. CDR3 sequence: CASTNLAGGLTDTQYF. DNA for the CDR3: TGCGCCAGCACCAATCTCGCGGGCGGACTCACAGATACGCAGTATTTT.